This TCR beta chain is drawn from a study of patients and donors after allogeneic stem cell transplantation. The sample holds a few counts of this clonotype. TCRdb re-called the RT-PCR reads through MiXCR, storing one row per CDR3 protein. The sample includes over 200,000 distinct CDR3 sequences, 38% of them seen just once. The sample taken for sequencing was blood, either unsorted or a sorted T cell fraction (not recorded which). The sequence came from a human donor who was either an allogeneic HSCT recipient or a stem cell or donor lymphocyte infusion donor (not recorded which). It is not recorded whose cells these are; they may come from a transplant donor.

CDR3 DNA sequence: TGCGCCAGCAGCCAACGAGGGGGGCGTTACAATGAGCAGTTCTTC. It is translated as CASSQRGGRYNEQFF. This chain links TRBV4-1 with TRBJ2-1, with D perhaps matching TRBD1 or TRBD2 (6 bases each). Trimming removed 2 bases at V and 4 bases at J, with 12 bases between. The CDR3 runs 15 residues. Germline CDR1 is MGHRA and CDR2 is YSYEKL.